This T cell receptor beta chain was identified during a study of cytomegalovirus exposure and HLA in healthy donors. Study-level points and caveats: Earlier analysis looked at TCR beta V segments, and most were productive about 90% or about 30% of the time.

Researchers ran the PCR with 60 Vbeta and 13 Jbeta primers. Sequencing used immunoSEQ multiplex PCR; TCRdb keeps in-frame clones, though not all of them. The sample lists 120,000 or so clones; about 73% were seen once. Points on this clone: Its target is not known.

The sequence was obtained from a woman aged 35 to 49 in good health and CMV-seronegative. Source material: PBMCs.

CDR3 residues: CASSLGGASGLSYEQYF. In DNA, the CDR3 is TGTGCCAGCAGCTTGGGTGGGGCTAGCGGGCTTTCCTACGAGCAGTACTTC. The chain carries TRBV5-4 and TRBJ2-5; 8 positions match TRBD2. The J call is in doubt because the DNA end fits TRBJ2-7 better. CDR1 and CDR2 (germline): SGHNT, YYREEE (reference sequence). The CDR3 sequence is 17 residues long.